The 28 T cell receptor beta chains in this list originate from one sample, sequenced in a study of blood T cells in healthy people across ages. For the second PCR, which ran for about 6 to 11 cycles, a sample-barcoded 5' primer and a J-beta primer mix were used. TCRdb independently ran MiXCR on the 5' RACE reads; one entry per CDR3 protein. The sample lists 650,000 to 700,000 distinct CDR3 sequences, under 65% seen once, with about 13% in the top ten. The specimen sequenced was blood. The receptor source for this set is an elderly woman in good health.

In this sample, this clonotype turned up many times. The chain uses TRBV29-1 and TRBJ2-6, with 9 bases that match TRBD1. CDR3 size: 15 residues. Trimming removed 6 bases from V and 1 base from J; junction bases left unmatched: 4. Germline-derived CDR1 and CDR2 are SQVTM and ANQGSEA. CDR3 bases: TGCAGCGTGGGACAGGGATCGTCTGGGGCCAACGTCCTGACTTTC. Translated: CSVGQGSSGANVLTF.

At least ten counts were recorded for this clonotype. This rearrangement joins TRBV5-1 to TRBJ1-2, with a weak D call TRBD1 (5 bases). CDR1 and CDR2 from the germline V gene are SGHRS and YFSETQ. The CDR3 is 16 residues long. V was pared by 0 bases and J by 3 bases, with 15 bases between. For the CDR3, the DNA is TGCGCCAGCAGCTTGGATGGCAGGGCAGGGTACTATGGCTACACCTTC. Its protein is CASSLDGRAGYYGYTF.

The gene calls are TRBV5-6 and TRBJ1-5; 7 nucleotides align to TRBD1. The CDR3 is 12 amino acids. V dropped 4 bases and J dropped 9; count of bases not matched to a gene: 4. Germline V gene lookup returns CDR1 SGHDT and CDR2 YYEEEE. The CDR3 sequence: CASSAYRGPQHF. The DNA for the CDR3 is TGTGCCAGCAGCGCCTACAGGGGGCCCCAGCATTTT.

The table lists this clonotype with a few counts. This chain links TRBV12-3 or TRBV12-4 with TRBJ1-2; D is uncertain. The CDR3 loop spans 13 amino acids. The V and J ends lost 2 bases and 5 bases respectively, with 9 bases between them. For the CDR3, the DNA is TGTGCCAGCAGTTTAACATCGACTTATGGCTACACCTTC. It yields the protein CASSLTSTYGYTF.

V gene TRBV12-3 or TRBV12-4 combines with J gene TRBJ2-5; 12 bases map to TRBD2. V lost 5 bases, J lost 5 bases, and 15 bases stayed unmatched. The length of the CDR3 is 18 residues. CDR3 protein: CASSGLVSSGGAFETQYF. CDR3 nucleotides: TGTGCCAGCAGTGGCCTGGTTTCTAGCGGGGGGGCCTTTGAGACCCAGTACTTC.

J is TRBJ2-7 and V is TRBV10-3; perhaps TRBD2 as D (6 bases). The germline V gene has CDR1 ENHRY and CDR2 SYGVKD. Trimming took off 7 bases at V and 7 bases at J, with 14 bases between the two ends. The CDR3 runs to 12 residues. The DNA of the CDR3 is TGTGCCATCAACTTTAGCGGCGATGAGCAGTACTTC. Amino acids: CAINFSGDEQYF.

This clonotype showed up just a few times. The junction and the germline gene differ at one end; a read error may be behind it. This chain uses TRBV7-9 with TRBJ1-1, with D hard to call. CDR1 and CDR2 from the germline V gene are SEHNR and FQNEAQ (reference sequence). CDR3 length: 12 residues. CDR3 nucleotide sequence: TGTGCCGGCAGCTTACCCAGCCCCGAAGCTTTCTTT. Residues: CAGSLPSPEAFF.

This clonotype was counted at least ten times. This chain joins TRBV3-1 and TRBJ2-1; 8 positions agree with TRBD2. J was trimmed by 5 bases and V by 4 bases; bases with no gene match: 19. The CDR3 totals 19 residues. Germline V gives CDR1 LGHDT, CDR2 YNNKEL (reference sequence). The CDR3 loop is CASSPLNRVASGRHNEQFF. DNA for the CDR3: TGTGCCAGCAGCCCCTTGAATAGGGTGGCTAGCGGGCGCCACAATGAGCAGTTCTTC.

This clonotype was seen ten or more times. The V call is TRBV6-1, the J call TRBJ1-5, with D possibly matching TRBD1 (5 bases). This CDR3 comprises 15 residues. V was trimmed by 1 base and J by 4 bases, leaving 11 bases between them. Germline V gene data show CDR1 as MNHNS and CDR2 as SASEGT. Written as DNA, the CDR3 is TGTGCCAGCAGTGAAGGGACATTTGAGAATCAGCCCCAGCATTTT. The encoded protein is CASSEGTFENQPQHF.

This chain joins TRBV27 and TRBJ2-5; 9 nucleotides match TRBD1. The CDR3 has 15 residues. V lost 6 bases to trimming and J lost 4 bases; unmatched junction nucleotides: 9. CDR1 is MNHEY and CDR2 is SMNVEV in the germline V gene (reference sequence). CDR3 loop: CASRLRDRVGETQYF. The CDR3 DNA reads as TGTGCCAGCAGGCTCCGGGACAGGGTTGGAGAGACCCAGTACTTC.

A remark on this clonotype: With a much larger clone just one base away, this may be a read error. DNA of the CDR3: TGCACCAGCAGCTTTGGCCAGGGGTCTGGGGAGCAGTTCTTC. The encoded protein is CTSSFGQGSGEQFF. The chain couples TRBV5-1 to TRBJ2-1, with D perhaps matching TRBD1 (6 bases). Germline V gene data show CDR1 as SGHRS and CDR2 as YFSETQ. This CDR3 is 14 amino acids long.

The chain carries TRBV27 and TRBJ2-7; tentatively, D is TRBD1 or TRBD2 (5 bases each). Between the trimmed V and J ends, which lost 7 bases and 3 bases, there was a span of 19 bases. The CDR3 is 15 amino acids. The germline V gene has CDR1 MNHEY and CDR2 SMNVEV (reference sequence). The CDR3 DNA reads TGTGCCAGCACTGGAACGGGGCAGGAGCACTACGAGCAGTACTTC. This translates into CASTGTGQEHYEQYF.

This clonotype was picked up many times. V usage is TRBV2 and J usage is TRBJ2-7, with a tentative D call TRBD1 (5 bases). The CDR3 runs 12 residues. The germline V gene encodes CDR1 SNHLY and CDR2 FYNNEI. Trimming shortened V by 10 bases and J by 1 base, and 11 bases separated the two germline ends. In DNA, the CDR3 is TGTGCCACCGTGAGACAGTCCTACGAGCAGTACTTC. This sequence encodes CATVRQSYEQYF.

In the case of this clonotype: This may be a read error: a much more frequent sequence differs by one nucleotide. This rearrangement joins TRBV20-1 to TRBJ1-2; the D is unclear. Trimming removed 3 bases from V and 2 bases from J, with 7 bases in between. In germline, CDR1 is DFQATT, CDR2 SNEGSKA (reference sequence). The CDR3 runs to 12 residues. The CDR3 sequence: CSASVGNYGYTF. The CDR3 coding sequence is TGCAGTGCTAGTGTCGGAAACTATGGCTACACCTTC.

As to this clonotype: This could be a read error, since a much larger clone is one nucleotide away. Here the CDR3 reads CASSPDYSYNEQYF. The CDR3 DNA sequence: TGCGCCAGCAGCCCGGATTACTCCTACAATGAGCAGTACTTC. The genes are TRBV5-1 and TRBJ2-1; unclear D gene. The J call may be mistaken, given a closer DNA end match to TRBJ2-7. The CDR3 spans 14 residues. In germline, CDR1 is SGHRS, CDR2 YFSETQ.

Ten or more counts support this clonotype. The J gene is TRBJ2-3, the V gene TRBV12-3 or TRBV12-4, with 7 bases fitting TRBD2. This CDR3 is 16 amino acids long. Trimming removed 6 bases from V and 2 bases from J; junction bases left unmatched: 11. This CDR3 reads CASRSYGGGPTDTQYF. CDR3 nucleotide sequence: TGTGCCAGCAGGAGCTATGGCGGGGGACCCACAGATACGCAGTATTTT.

This clonotype came up many times. The chain combines TRBV28 with TRBJ2-1; the match to TRBD2 covers 7 bases. Per germline, CDR1 MDHEN and CDR2 SYDVKM. There are 16 residues in the CDR3. V gave up 8 bases and J gave up 0 bases; unmatched junction bases: 10. The CDR3 reads CASGPAGLGSYNEQFF. The CDR3, as DNA: TGTGCCAGCGGGCCTGCTGGACTAGGCTCCTACAATGAGCAGTTCTTC.

The chain joins TRBV6-6 to TRBJ1-1; D uncertain. From germline, CDR1 is MNHNY and CDR2 SVGAGI (reference sequence). The CDR3 has 11 residues. V lost 5 bases, J lost 11 bases, and 12 bases lay in between. CDR3 protein: CASSNHAVAFF. The CDR3 region has the DNA TGTGCCAGCAGTAACCATGCCGTCGCTTTCTTT.

On this clonotype: A much bigger clone sits one base away, suggesting this may be a read error. V usage is TRBV6-2 or TRBV6-3 and J usage is TRBJ2-7; D may be TRBD1 (6 bases). V lost 4 bases to trimming and J lost 5 bases, with 15 bases between them. This CDR3 comprises 14 residues. Germline V lookup: CDR1 MNHEY, CDR2 SVGEGT. The CDR3 nucleotides read TGTGCCAGCAGTTCTAGGGGGAGAGCGCACGAGCAGTACTTC. Amino acids: CASSSRGRAHEQYF.

The rearrangement uses TRBV27 and TRBJ2-1; D ambiguous. This CDR3 spans 13 amino acids. Germline V gene data show CDR1 as MNHEY and CDR2 as SMNVEV (reference sequence). V was pared by 8 bases and J by 4 bases, with 12 bases between. For the CDR3, the DNA is TGTGCCAGCGGAGTGTACTCTTACAATGAGCAGTTCTTC. Protein sequence: CASGVYSYNEQFF.

This clonotype was found once. J is TRBJ2-4 and V is TRBV7-9; 7 bases match TRBD1. The CDR3 is 17 residues long. Germline V CDR1 and CDR2: SEHNR, FQNEAQ (reference sequence). Unmatched junction bases numbered 10, after V lost 5 bases and J lost 0 bases. The CDR3 DNA reads as TGTGCCAGCAGCCTACTAACAGGGGAAATAGCCAAAAACATTCAGTACTTC. Translated: CASSLLTGEIAKNIQYF. Using reference TRBV7-9 and TRBJ2-4 for the parts outside the CDR3, the full variable domain is DTGVSQNPRHKITKRGQNVTFRCDPISEHNRLYWYRQTLGQGPEFLTYFQNEAQLEKSRLLSDRFSAERPKGSFSTLEIQRTEQGDSAMYLCASSLLTGEIAKNIQYFGAGTRLSVL.

The V gene is TRBV29-1, the J gene TRBJ1-2; TRBD1 aligns across 9 bases. The CDR3 extends over 14 amino acids. V shed 6 bases and J 8 bases; nucleotides not matched to a gene: 13. Germline V CDR1 and CDR2: SQVTM, ANQGSEA. The DNA for the CDR3 is TGCAGCGTGGCGGACGGAACAGGGGGCGAGGGCTACACCTTC. Protein product: CSVADGTGGEGYTF.

V usage is TRBV7-9 and J usage is TRBJ2-3; tentatively, D is TRBD1 or TRBD2 (5 bases each). Germline loops: CDR1 SEHNR, CDR2 FQNEAQ (reference sequence). V was shortened by 6 bases and J by 2 bases, with 12 bases between the two germline ends. The CDR3 extends over 14 amino acids. CDR3 region: CASRVAGTTDTQYF. As DNA, the CDR3 is TGTGCCAGCAGGGTGGCAGGGACCACAGATACGCAGTATTTT.

On this clonotype itself: One end of the junction is discordant with germline, which a read error may explain. The chain is built from TRBV20-1 and TRBJ2-7; 9 nucleotides agree with TRBD2. The CDR3 sequence is 16 residues long. CDR1 is DFQATT and CDR2 is SNEGSKA in the germline V gene (reference sequence). The CDR3 nucleotides read TGCAGTGCTGGAGATCGCCCTAGCGGGGCCTCCTACGAGCAGTACTTC. Its translation: CSAGDRPSGASYEQYF.

The V and J genes are TRBV6-1 and TRBJ1-2; possible D gene TRBD1, 6 bases. The germline V gene encodes CDR1 MNHNS and CDR2 SASEGT. V was shortened by 8 bases and J by 3 bases, with 10 bases between the two germline ends. The CDR3 has 12 residues. CDR3 residues: CASGDRHYGYTF. The DNA of the CDR3 is TGTGCCAGCGGCGACAGGCACTATGGCTACACCTTC.

This chain uses TRBV29-1 with TRBJ2-2; the match to TRBD1 covers 8 bases. The CDR3 runs to 15 residues. Losses at the gene ends were 7 bases for V and 5 bases for J; bases not matched to a gene: 12. From germline, CDR1 is SQVTM and CDR2 ANQGSEA. CDR3 sequence: CSDRLVGQGTGELFF. The CDR3 coding sequence is TGCAGCGACCGCTTGGTAGGACAGGGAACCGGGGAGCTGTTTTTT.

Concerning this clonotype itself: A much larger clone lies a single base off, so this may be a read error. The gene calls are TRBV6-6 and TRBJ1-4; 11 bases are a match to TRBD1. This CDR3 has 14 residues. The germline V gene encodes CDR1 MNHNY and CDR2 SVGAGI (reference sequence). V gave up 2 bases and J gave up 10 bases; unmatched junction bases: 3. CDR3 protein: CASSYGTGGGKLFF. CDR3 sequence (DNA): TGTGCCAGCAGTTACGGGACAGGGGGGGGAAAACTGTTTTTT.

The chain couples TRBV5-1 to TRBJ2-1; TRBD1 agrees at 10 bases. This CDR3 contains 15 residues. V was pared by 4 bases and J by 4 bases, with 5 bases of the junction left unmatched. CDR1 and CDR2 from the germline V gene are SGHRS and YFSETQ. Here the CDR3 reads CASSRDRGFYNEQFF. In DNA, the CDR3 is TGCGCCAGCAGCCGGGACAGGGGCTTTTACAATGAGCAGTTCTTC.